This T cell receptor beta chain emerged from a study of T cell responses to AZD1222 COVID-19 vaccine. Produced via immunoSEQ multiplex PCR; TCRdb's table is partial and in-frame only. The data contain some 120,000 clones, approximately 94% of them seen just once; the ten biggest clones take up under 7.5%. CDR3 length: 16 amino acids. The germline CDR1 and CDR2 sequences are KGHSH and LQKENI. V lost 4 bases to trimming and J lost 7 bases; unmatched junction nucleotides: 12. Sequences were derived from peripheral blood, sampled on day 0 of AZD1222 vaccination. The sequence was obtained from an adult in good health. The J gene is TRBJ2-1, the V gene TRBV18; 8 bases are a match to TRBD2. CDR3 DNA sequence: TGTGCCAGCTCACGGGGCGTGCGGGAGGTGGCGAATGAGCAGTTCTTC. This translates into CASSRGVREVANEQFF.